This T cell receptor (beta chain) is from a study of T-cell memory formation after mild COVID-19. TCRdb processed the 5' RACE reads anew with MiXCR; each CDR3 protein has one entry. The data hold a few hundred thousand distinct CDR3 sequences, with 8% to 9.5% observed a single time. CDR3 size: 16 residues. Germline-derived CDR1 and CDR2 are SGHVS and FNYEAQ. V dropped 3 bases and J dropped 3 bases, with 16 bases sitting between them. The chain uses TRBV7-6 and TRBJ2-3; the D is unclear. The receptor comes from a man between 18 and 35 years old who had mild COVID-19 (a few samples of this study predate the infection). Cell type and time point are not known. The source material was PBMCs or a T cell subset sorted from them (not recorded which). This chain's CDR3 is CASSFSSGSRTDTQYF. The CDR3 DNA reads as TGTGCCAGCAGCTTCTCGTCGGGCAGCAGGACAGATACGCAGTATTTT.